The clone carrying this T cell receptor beta chain was observed a handful of times. Its specificity is not known. This CDR3 contains 12 residues. With 5 bases clipped from V and 6 bases from J, the junction kept 3 bases outside the gene matches. Looked up from germline, CDR1 is MNHEY and CDR2 is SMNVEV (reference sequence). Sequenced material consisted of expressed TCRB transcripts (all of the isolated RNA was reverse transcribed). Approximately 4 million reads on average were seen across naive, central memory and regulatory T cell samples. Assay: immunoSEQ multiplex PCR; the TCRdb copy retains only in-frame clones and omits some. The sample carries 600,000 to 700,000 clones, 13% recorded once. This entry belongs to a study of beta chain features in type 1 diabetes. General study findings and limits: PCR might favor shorter templates, but any such skew would affect patients and controls equally. Moderate yet significant TCRB CDR3 shortening was seen in Type 1 diabetes patients in all four CD4+ subsets. Insertions were fewer and deletions more numerous at VDJ junctions in type 1 diabetes patients.

The sequencing input was naive CD4+ T cells from blood. The chain has TRBV27 and TRBJ2-7; the match to TRBD1 covers 8 bases. The source of this sequence is a man aged 18 to 29 with type 1 diabetes. Here the CDR3 reads CASSEQGGEQYF. Here the CDR3 DNA reads TGTGCCAGCAGTGAACAGGGGGGCGAGCAGTACTTC.